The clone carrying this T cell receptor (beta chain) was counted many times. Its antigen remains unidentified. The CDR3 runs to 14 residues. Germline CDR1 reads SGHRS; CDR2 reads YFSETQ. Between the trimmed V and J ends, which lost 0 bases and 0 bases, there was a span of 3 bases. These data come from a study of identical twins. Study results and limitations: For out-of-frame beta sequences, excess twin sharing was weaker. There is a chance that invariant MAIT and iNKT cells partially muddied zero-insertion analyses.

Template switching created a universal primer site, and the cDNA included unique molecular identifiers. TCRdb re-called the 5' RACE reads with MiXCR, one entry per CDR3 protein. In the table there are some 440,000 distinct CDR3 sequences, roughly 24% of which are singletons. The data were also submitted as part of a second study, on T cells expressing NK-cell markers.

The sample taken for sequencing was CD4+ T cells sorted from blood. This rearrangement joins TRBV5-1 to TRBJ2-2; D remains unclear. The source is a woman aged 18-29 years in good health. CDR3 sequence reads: CASSLGSNTGELFF. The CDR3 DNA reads TGCGCCAGCAGCTTGGGCTCGAACACCGGGGAGCTGTTTTTT.